This T cell receptor (beta chain) was retrieved from a study of blood T cell repertoires in COVID-19. Generated by immunoSEQ multiplex PCR, the TCRdb table keeps only in-frame clones and is missing some. This sample has 53,000 or so clones, with about three quarters found just once. This TCR was recovered from a man aged 50 to 59 with active or convalescent COVID-19. Specimen: peripheral blood.

CDR3 loop: CASSQGTSADNEQFF. The CDR3 region has the DNA TGTGCCAGCAGCCAAGGGACTAGCGCCGACAATGAGCAGTTCTTC. The genes are TRBV6-5 and TRBJ2-1; TRBD2 agrees at 10 bases. Trimming at V came to 6 bases and at J to 5 bases, leaving 7 bases not matched to a gene. The CDR3 has 15 amino acids. The germline CDR1 and CDR2 sequences are MNHEY and SVGAGI.